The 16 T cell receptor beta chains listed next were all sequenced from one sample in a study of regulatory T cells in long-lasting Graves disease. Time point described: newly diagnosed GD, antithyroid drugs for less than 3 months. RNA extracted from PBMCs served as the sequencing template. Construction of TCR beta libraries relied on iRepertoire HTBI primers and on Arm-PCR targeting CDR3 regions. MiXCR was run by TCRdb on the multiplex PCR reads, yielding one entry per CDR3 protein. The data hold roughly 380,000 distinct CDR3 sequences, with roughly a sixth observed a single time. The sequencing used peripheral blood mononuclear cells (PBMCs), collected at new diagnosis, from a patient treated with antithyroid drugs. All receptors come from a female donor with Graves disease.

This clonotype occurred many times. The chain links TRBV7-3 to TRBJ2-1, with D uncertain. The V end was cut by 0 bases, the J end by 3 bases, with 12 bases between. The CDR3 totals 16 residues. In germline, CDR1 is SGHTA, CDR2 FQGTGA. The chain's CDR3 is CASSLTSGSYYNEQFF. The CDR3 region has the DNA TGTGCCAGCAGCTTAACATCCGGAAGCTACTACAATGAGCAGTTCTTC.

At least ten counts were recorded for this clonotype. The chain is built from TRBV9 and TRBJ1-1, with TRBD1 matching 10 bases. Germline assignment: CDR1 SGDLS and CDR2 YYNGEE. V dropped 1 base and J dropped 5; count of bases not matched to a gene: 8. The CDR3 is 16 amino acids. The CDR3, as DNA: TGTGCCAGCAGCGTACCAAGGACAGGGGGACGTACTGAAGCTTTCTTT. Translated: CASSVPRTGGRTEAFF.

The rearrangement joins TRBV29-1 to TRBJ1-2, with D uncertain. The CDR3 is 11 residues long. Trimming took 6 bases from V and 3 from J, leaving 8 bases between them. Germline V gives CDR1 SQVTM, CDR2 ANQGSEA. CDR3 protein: CSVTSDYGYTF. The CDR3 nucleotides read TGCAGCGTCACCTCCGACTATGGCTACACCTTC.

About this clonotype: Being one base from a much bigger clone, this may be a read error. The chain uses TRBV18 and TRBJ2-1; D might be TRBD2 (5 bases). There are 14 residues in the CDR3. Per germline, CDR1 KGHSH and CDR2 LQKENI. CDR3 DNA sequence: TGTGTCACCTCGCCCGGGGTCTCCTACAATGAGCAGTTCTTC. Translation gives CVTSPGVSYNEQFF. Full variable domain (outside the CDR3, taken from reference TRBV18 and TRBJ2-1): NAGVMQNPRHLVRRRGQEARLRCSPMKGHSHVYWYRQLPEEGLKFMVYLQKENIIDESGMPKERFSAEFPKEGPSILRIQQVVRGDSAAYFCVTSPGVSYNEQFFGPGTRLTVL.

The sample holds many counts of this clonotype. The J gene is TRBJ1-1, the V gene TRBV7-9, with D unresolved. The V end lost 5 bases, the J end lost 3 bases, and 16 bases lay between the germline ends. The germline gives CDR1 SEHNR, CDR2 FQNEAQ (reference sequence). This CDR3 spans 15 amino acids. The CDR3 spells CASSPDRVGDTEAFF. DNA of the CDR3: TGTGCCAGCAGCCCGGATCGGGTCGGAGACACTGAAGCTTTCTTT.

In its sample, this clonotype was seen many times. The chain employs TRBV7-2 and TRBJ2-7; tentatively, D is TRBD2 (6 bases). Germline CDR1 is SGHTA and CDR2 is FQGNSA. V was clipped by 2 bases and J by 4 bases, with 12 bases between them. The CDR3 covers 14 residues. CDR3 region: CASSLMRGGYEQYF. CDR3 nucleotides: TGTGCCAGCAGCTTAATGAGGGGAGGTTACGAGCAGTACTTC.

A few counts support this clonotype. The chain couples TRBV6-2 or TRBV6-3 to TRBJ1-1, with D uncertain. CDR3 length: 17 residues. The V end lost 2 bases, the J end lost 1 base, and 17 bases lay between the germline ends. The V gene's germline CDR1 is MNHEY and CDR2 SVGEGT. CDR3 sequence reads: CASSYIRSGGGNTEAFF. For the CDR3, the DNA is TGTGCCAGCAGTTACATCCGCTCGGGCGGCGGGAACACTGAAGCTTTCTTT.

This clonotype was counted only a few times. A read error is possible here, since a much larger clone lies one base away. The CDR3 spells CASSSTRDKLYEQFF. The CDR3, as DNA: TGTGCCAGCAGTTCTACGCGGGACAAACTCTACGAGCAGTTCTTC. The chain is built from TRBV12-3 or TRBV12-4 and TRBJ2-1, with D tentatively TRBD1 or TRBD2 (6 bases each). The CDR3 covers 15 residues. V dropped 4 bases and J dropped 10 bases, with 20 bases sitting between them.

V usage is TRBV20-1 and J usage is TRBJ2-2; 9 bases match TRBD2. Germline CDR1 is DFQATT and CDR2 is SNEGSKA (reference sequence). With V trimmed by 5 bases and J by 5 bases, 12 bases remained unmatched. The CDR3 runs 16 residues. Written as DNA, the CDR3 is TGCAGTGCTGGCCTCCTGCGGGGGGGCCCGACCGGGGAGCTGTTTTTT. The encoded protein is CSAGLLRGGPTGELFF.

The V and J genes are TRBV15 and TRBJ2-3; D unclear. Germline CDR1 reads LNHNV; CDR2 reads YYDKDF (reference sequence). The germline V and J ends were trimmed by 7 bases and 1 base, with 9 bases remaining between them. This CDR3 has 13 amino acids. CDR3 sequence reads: CATKGLGTDTQYF. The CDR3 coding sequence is TGTGCCACCAAAGGTCTCGGCACAGATACGCAGTATTTT.

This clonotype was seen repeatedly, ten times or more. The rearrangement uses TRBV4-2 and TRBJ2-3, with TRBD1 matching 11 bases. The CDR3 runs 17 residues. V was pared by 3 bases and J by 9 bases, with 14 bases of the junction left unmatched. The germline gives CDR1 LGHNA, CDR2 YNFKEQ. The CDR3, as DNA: TGTGCCAGCAGCCACCGGACAGGGGGCCGGTTTTCGAAAACGCAGTATTTT. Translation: CASSHRTGGRFSKTQYF.

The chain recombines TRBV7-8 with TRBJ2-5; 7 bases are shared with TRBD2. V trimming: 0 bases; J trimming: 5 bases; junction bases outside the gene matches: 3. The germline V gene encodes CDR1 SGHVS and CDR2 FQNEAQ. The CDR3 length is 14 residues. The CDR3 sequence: CASSLAGGRETQYF. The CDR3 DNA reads TGTGCCAGCAGCTTAGCGGGAGGGCGGGAGACCCAGTACTTC.

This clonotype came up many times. In nucleotides, the CDR3 is TGTGCCAGCAGTTTAACAAAAGCCGGGACTAGCTTACGGATGGGCGGGGAGCTGTTTTTT. This gives the protein CASSLTKAGTSLRMGGELFF. The chain joins TRBV27 to TRBJ2-2; 9 positions match TRBD2. Per germline, CDR1 MNHEY and CDR2 SMNVEV (reference sequence). The CDR3 contains 20 residues. With V trimmed by 2 bases and J by 7 bases, 20 bases remained unmatched.

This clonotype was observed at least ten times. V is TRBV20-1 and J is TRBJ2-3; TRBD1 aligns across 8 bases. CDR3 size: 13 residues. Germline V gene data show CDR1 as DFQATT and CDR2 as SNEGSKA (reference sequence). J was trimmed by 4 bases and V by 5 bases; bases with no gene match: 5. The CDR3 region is CSAAEQGADTQYF. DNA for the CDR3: TGCAGTGCTGCAGAACAGGGGGCAGATACGCAGTATTTT.

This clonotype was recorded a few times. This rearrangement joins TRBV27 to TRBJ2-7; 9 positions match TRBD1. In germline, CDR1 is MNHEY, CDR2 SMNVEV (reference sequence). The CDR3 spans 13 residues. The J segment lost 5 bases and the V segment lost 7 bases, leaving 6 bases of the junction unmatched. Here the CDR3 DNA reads TGTGCCAGCACATGGGGACAGGGCAACGAGCAGTACTTC. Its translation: CASTWGQGNEQYF.

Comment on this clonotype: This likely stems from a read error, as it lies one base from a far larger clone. CDR3 sequence (DNA): TGTGCCAGCAGAACTAGCGGGATCGGTACTGAGCAGTACTTC. It translates to CASRTSGIGTEQYF. The chain carries TRBV12-3 or TRBV12-4 and TRBJ2-3; 10 positions agree with TRBD2. The tail of the sequence fits TRBJ2-7 better, so the J call may be wrong. The CDR3 runs to 14 residues.